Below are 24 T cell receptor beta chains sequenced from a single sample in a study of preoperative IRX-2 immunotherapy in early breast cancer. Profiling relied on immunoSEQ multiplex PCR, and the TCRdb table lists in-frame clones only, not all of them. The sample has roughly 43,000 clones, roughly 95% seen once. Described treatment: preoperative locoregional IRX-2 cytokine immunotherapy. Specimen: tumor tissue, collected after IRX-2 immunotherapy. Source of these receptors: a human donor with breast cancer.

CDR3 in amino acids: CASSKLQGLGELFF. Here the CDR3 DNA reads TGTGCCAGCAGCAAACTACAGGGTTTGGGGGAGCTGTTTTTT. The rearrangement joins TRBV5-5 to TRBJ2-2; perhaps TRBD1 as D (6 bases). Germline V gene lookup returns CDR1 SGHKS and CDR2 YYEKEE (reference sequence). V lost 4 bases to trimming and J lost 8 bases, with 15 bases between them. CDR3 length: 14 residues.

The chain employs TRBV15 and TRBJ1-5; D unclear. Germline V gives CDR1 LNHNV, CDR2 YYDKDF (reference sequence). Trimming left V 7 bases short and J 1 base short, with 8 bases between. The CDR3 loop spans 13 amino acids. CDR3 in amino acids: CATKAHSNQPQHF. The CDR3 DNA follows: TGTGCCACCAAAGCGCACAGCAATCAGCCCCAGCATTTT.

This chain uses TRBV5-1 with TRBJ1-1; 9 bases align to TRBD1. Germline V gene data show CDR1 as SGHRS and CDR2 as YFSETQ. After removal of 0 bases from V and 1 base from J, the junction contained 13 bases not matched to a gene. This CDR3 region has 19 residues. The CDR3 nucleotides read TGCGCCAGCAGCTTGGGTTGGGAAAACCCGGACAGGGGGAACACTGAAGCTTTCTTT. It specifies CASSLGWENPDRGNTEAFF.

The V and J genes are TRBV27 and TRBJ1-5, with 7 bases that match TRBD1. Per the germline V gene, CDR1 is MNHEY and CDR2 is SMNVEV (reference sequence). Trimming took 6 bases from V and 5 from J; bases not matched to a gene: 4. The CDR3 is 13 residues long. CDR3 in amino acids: CASRKTGYQPQHF. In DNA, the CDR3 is TGTGCCAGCAGAAAGACAGGGTATCAGCCCCAGCATTTT.

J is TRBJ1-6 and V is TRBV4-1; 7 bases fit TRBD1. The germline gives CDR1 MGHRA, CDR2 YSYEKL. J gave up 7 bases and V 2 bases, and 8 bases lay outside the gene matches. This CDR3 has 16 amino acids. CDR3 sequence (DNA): TGCGCCAGCAGCCAACCTAACAGGGGTGGAAATTCACCCCTCCACTTT. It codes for CASSQPNRGGNSPLHF.

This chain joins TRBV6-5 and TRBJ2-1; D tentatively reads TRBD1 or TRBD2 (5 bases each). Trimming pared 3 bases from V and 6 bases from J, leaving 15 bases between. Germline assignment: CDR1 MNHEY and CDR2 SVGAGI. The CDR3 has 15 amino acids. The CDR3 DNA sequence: TGTGCCAGCAGTTATGGGACGGGTCTTCGCAATGAGCAGTTCTTC. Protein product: CASSYGTGLRNEQFF.

The CDR3: CASADRSGTDTQYF. DNA of the CDR3: TGTGCCAGTGCCGACAGGAGCGGAACAGATACGCAGTATTTT. The J gene is TRBJ2-3, the V gene TRBV19; D is possibly TRBD1 (6 bases). The germline V gene has CDR1 LNHDA and CDR2 SQIVND (reference sequence). The CDR3 loop spans 14 amino acids. The V and J ends lost 8 bases and 3 bases respectively, with 15 bases between them.

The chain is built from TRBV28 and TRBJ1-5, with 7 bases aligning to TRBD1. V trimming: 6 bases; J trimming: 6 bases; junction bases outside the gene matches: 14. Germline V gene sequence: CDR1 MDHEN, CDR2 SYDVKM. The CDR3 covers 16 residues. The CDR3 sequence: CASRQGSVGSGQPQHF. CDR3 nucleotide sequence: TGTGCCAGCAGACAGGGGTCCGTCGGCTCCGGTCAGCCCCAGCATTTT.

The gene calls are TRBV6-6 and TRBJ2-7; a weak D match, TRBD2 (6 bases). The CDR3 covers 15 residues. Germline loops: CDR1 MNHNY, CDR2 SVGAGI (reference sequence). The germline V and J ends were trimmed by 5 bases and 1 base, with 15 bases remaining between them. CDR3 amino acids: CASSPTGTGSYEQYF. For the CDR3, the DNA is TGTGCCAGCAGTCCTACCGGGACTGGGTCCTACGAGCAGTACTTC.

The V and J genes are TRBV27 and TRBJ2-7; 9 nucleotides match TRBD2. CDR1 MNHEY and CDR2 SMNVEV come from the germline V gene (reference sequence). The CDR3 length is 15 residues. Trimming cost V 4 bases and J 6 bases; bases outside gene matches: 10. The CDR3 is CASSSYGTSLLEQYF. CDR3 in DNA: TGTGCCAGCAGTTCCTACGGGACTAGCTTGCTCGAGCAGTACTTC.

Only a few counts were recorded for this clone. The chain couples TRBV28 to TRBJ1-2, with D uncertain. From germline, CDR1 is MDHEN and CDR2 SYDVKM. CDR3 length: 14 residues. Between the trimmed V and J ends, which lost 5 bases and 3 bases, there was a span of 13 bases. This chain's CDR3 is CASSPPSPYYGYTF. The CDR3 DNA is TGTGCCAGCAGTCCCCCATCCCCTTACTATGGCTACACCTTC.

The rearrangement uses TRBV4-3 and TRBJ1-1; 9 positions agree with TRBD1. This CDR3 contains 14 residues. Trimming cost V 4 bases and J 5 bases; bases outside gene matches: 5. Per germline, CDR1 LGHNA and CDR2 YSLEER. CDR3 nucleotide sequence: TGCGCCAGCAGCCTACGGACAGGGGCTACTGAAGCTTTCTTT. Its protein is CASSLRTGATEAFF.

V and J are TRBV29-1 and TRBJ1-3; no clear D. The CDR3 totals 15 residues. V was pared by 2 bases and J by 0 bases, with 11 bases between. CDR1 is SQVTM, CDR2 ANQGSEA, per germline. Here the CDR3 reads CSVEYVGGSGNTIYF. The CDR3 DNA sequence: TGCAGCGTTGAATACGTCGGTGGCTCTGGAAACACCATATATTTT.

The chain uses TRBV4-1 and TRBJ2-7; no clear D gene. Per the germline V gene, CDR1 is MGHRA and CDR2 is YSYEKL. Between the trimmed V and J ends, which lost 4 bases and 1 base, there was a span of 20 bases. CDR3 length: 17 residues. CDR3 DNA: TGCGCCAGCAGCCCCGGTCAAGATCGTCCAGGTTCCTACGAGCAGTACTTC. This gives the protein CASSPGQDRPGSYEQYF.

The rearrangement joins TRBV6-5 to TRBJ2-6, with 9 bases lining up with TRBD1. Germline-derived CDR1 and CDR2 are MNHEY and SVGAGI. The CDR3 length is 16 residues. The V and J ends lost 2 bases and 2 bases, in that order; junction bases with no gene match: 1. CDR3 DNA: TGTGCCAGCAGTTACACAGGGGGCACTGGGGCCAACGTCCTGACTTTC. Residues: CASSYTGGTGANVLTF.

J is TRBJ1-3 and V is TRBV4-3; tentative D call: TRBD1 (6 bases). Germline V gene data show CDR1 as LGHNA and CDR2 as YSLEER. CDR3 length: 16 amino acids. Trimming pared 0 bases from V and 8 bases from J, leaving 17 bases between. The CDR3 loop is CASSQDRPGAGDTIYF. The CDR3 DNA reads TGCGCCAGCAGCCAAGATCGTCCGGGGGCCGGGGACACCATATATTTT.

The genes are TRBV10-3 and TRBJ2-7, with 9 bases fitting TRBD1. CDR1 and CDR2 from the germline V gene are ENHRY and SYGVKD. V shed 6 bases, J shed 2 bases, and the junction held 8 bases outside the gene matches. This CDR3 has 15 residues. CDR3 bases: TGTGCCATCAGGGACTCCGACAGGGGGACCTACGAGCAGTACTTC. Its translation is CAIRDSDRGTYEQYF.

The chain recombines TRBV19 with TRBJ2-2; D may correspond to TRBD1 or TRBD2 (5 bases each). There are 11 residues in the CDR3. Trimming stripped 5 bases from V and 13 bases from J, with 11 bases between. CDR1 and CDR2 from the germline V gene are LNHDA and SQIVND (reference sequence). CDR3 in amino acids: CASSGDPGLFF. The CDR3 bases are TGTGCCAGTAGTGGGGACCCCGGGCTGTTTTTT. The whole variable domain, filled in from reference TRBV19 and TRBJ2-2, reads DGGITQSPKYLFRKEGQNVTLSCEQNLNHDAMYWYRQDPGQGLRLIYYSQIVNDFQKGDIAEGYSVSREKKESFPLTVTSAQKNPTAFYLCASSGDPGLFFGEGSRLTVL.

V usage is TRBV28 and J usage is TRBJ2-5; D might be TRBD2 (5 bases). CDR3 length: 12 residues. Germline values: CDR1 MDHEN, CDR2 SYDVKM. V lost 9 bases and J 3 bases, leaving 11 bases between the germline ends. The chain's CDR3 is CASGPGEETQYF. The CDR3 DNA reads TGTGCCAGTGGGCCCGGGGAAGAGACCCAGTACTTC.

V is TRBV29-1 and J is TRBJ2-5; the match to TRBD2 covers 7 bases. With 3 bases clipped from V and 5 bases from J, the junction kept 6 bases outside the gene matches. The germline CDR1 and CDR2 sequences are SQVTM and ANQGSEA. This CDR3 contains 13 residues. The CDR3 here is CSVEPGAGETQYF. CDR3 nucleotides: TGCAGCGTTGAGCCGGGAGCGGGGGAGACCCAGTACTTC.

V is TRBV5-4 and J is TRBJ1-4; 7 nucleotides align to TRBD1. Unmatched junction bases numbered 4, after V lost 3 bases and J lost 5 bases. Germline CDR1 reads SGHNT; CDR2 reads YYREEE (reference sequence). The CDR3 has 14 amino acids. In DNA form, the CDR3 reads TGTGCCAGCAGCTCGGGGGGACAGAATGAAAAACTGTTTTTT. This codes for CASSSGGQNEKLFF.

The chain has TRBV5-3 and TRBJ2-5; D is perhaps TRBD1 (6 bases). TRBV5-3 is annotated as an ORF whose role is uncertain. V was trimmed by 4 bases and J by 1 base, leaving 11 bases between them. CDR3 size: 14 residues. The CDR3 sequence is CARSPWTAQETQYF. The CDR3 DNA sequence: TGTGCCAGAAGCCCCTGGACAGCCCAAGAGACCCAGTACTTC.

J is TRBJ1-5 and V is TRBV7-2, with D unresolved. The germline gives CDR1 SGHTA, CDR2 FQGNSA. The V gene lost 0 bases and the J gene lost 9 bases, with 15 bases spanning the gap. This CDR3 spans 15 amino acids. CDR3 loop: CASSLALGVSRPQHF. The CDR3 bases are TGTGCCAGCAGCTTAGCGCTCGGGGTTTCACGGCCCCAGCATTTT.

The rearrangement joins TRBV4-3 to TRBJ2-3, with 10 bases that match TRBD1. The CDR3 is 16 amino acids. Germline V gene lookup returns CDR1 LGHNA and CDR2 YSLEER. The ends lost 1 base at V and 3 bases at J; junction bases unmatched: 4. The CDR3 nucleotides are TGCGCCAGCAGCCAAGGGACAGGGGGTATGACAGATACGCAGTATTTT. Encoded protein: CASSQGTGGMTDTQYF.